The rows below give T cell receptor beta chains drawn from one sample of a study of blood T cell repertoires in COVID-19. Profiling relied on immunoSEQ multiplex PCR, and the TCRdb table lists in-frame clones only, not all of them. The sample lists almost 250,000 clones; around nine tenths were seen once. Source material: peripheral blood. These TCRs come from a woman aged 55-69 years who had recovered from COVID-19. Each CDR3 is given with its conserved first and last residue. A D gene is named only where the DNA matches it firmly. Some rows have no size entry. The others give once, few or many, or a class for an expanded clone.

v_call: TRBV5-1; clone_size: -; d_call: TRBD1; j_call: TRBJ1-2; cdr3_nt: TGCGCCAGCAGCTTGGTCGGGACAGGGGCTACGGGCTACACCTTC; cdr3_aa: CASSLVGTGATGYTF
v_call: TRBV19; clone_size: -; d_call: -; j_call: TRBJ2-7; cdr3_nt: TGTGCCAGTAGTATGTCCATAACAGGGCACCACGAGCAGTACTTC; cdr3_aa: CASSMSITGHHEQYF
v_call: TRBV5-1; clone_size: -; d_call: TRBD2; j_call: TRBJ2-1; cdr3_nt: TGCGCCAGCAGCTTGACTAGCGGGGAAACCTACAATGAGCAGTTCTTC; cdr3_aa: CASSLTSGETYNEQFF
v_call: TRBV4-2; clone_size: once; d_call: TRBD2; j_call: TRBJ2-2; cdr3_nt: TGTGCCAGCAGCCAGGAGGGATTCGGGAGGTCTTCGTCCGGGGAGCTGTTTTTT; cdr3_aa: CASSQEGFGRSSSGELFF
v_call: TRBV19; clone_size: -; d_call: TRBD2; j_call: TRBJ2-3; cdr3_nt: TGTGCCAGTAGTACCGGGACTAGCGGGGCCCTGCCGCCAGATACGCAGTATTTT; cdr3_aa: CASSTGTSGALPPDTQYF
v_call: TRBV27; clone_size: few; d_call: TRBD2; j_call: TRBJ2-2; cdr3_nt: TGTGCCAGCAATCCACTAGCGGCCCTAGGCACCGGGGAGCTGTTTTTT; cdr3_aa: CASNPLAALGTGELFF
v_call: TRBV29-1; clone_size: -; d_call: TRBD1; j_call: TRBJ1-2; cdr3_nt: TGCAGCGCCGGGGGAACAGGGGCCTCCCACACCTTC; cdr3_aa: CSAGGTGASHTF
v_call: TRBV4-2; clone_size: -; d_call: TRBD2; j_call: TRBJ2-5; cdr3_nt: TGTGCCAGCAGCCAAACGAGCGGGGGGGAAAAGACCCAGTACTTC; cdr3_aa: CASSQTSGGEKTQYF
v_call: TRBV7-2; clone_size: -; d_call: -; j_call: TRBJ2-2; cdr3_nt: TGTGCCAGCAGCTACCCGACTGCATTGGAGCTGTTTTTT; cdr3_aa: CASSYPTALELFF
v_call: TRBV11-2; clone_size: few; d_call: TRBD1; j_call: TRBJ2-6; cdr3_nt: TGTGCCAGCAGCCGAGAGACAGGGTCTGGGGCCAACGTCCTGACTTTC; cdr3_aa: CASSRETGSGANVLTF
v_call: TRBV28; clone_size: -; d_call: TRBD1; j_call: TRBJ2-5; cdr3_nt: TGTGCCAGCAGTTTGGGTTTATGGCAGGGGGCTAGTTGGGAGACCCAGTACTTC; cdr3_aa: CASSLGLWQGASWETQYF
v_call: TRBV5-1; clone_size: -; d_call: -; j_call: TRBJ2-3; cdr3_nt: TGCGCCAGCAAAATACAGGAGAGCACAGATACGCAGTATTTT; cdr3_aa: CASKIQESTDTQYF
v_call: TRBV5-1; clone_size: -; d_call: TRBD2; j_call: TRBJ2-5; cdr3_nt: TGCGCCAGCAGCCCGGGACTAGCGGGGGGTATGGAGACCCAGTACTTC; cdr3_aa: CASSPGLAGGMETQYF
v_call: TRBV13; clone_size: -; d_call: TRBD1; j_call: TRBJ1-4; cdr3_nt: TGTGCCAGCAGCCTCCGACAGGGGGGATGGGAAAAACTGTTTTTT; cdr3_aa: CASSLRQGGWEKLFF
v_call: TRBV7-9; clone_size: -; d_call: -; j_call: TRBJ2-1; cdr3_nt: TGTGCCAGCAGCTTAGCGGAGCTCTATGAGCAGTTCTTC; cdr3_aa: CASSLAELYEQFF
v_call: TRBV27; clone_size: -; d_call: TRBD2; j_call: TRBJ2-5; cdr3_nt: TGTGCCAGCAGTTTAGGTGTCGGGGGGGGCGGAGAGACCCAGTACTTC; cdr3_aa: CASSLGVGGGGETQYF
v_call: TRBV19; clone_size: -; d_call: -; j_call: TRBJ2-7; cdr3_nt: TGTGCCAGTAGTACTGCGACAGGTTGGGGTGCCTACGAGCAGTACTTC; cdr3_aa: CASSTATGWGAYEQYF
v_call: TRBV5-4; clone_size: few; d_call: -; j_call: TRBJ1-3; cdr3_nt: TGTGCCAGCAGTCTCAGGGGAAGAAACACCATATATTTT; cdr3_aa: CASSLRGRNTIYF